The rows below give T cell receptor beta chains drawn from one sample of a study of OX40 agonist ivuxolimab in advanced cancers. The method was immunoSEQ multiplex PCR; TCRdb's version includes in-frame clones alone and lacks a portion of them. The sample consists of under 100,000 clones, roughly 80% of them appearing once. The sequences come from CD4+ or CD8+ T cells sorted from blood, collected in a trial of the OX40 agonist ivuxolimab. Source of these receptors: an adult with an advanced solid tumor such as melanoma, head and neck, liver or kidney cancer. Both conserved end residues are part of each CDR3. The D gene is left open where the match is weak. A row's size may be missing; if present it is once, few, many or a size class.

v_call: TRBV25-1; d_call: TRBD2; j_call: TRBJ2-7; clone_size: .; cdr3_aa: CASSPGTSGGVTYEQYF; cdr3_nt: TGTGCCAGCAGTCCCGGGACTAGCGGGGGCGTTACCTACGAGCAGTACTTC
v_call: TRBV7-9; d_call: .; j_call: TRBJ2-7; clone_size: once; cdr3_aa: CASSLGLLTAPSYEQYF; cdr3_nt: TGTGCCAGCAGCTTAGGACTTTTGACAGCCCCCTCCTACGAGCAGTACTTC
v_call: TRBV5-4; d_call: .; j_call: TRBJ1-2; clone_size: .; cdr3_aa: CASSLEGTRLSYGYTF; cdr3_nt: TGTGCCAGCAGCTTGGAAGGAACCCGGCTGTCGTATGGCTACACCTTC
v_call: TRBV7-8; d_call: .; j_call: TRBJ2-7; clone_size: once; cdr3_aa: CASSLGGTHEQYF; cdr3_nt: TGTGCCAGCAGCTTAGGAGGGACCCACGAGCAGTACTTC
v_call: TRBV6-6; d_call: .; j_call: TRBJ1-2; clone_size: .; cdr3_aa: CASSQDGNYGYTF; cdr3_nt: TGTGCCAGCAGCCAAGACGGAAACTATGGCTACACCTTC
v_call: TRBV19; d_call: TRBD1; j_call: TRBJ1-6; clone_size: .; cdr3_aa: CASSMGDSRSYNSPLHF; cdr3_nt: TGTGCCAGTAGTATGGGGGACAGCCGGTCCTATAATTCACCCCTCCACTTT
v_call: TRBV6-1; d_call: TRBD2; j_call: TRBJ2-3; clone_size: few; cdr3_aa: CASKRWAGGTDTQYF; cdr3_nt: TGTGCCAGCAAACGGTGGGCGGGGGGCACAGATACGCAGTATTTT
v_call: TRBV7-3; d_call: .; j_call: TRBJ2-3; clone_size: .; cdr3_aa: CASSQGDGQYF; cdr3_nt: TGTGCCAGCAGCCAAGGGGATGGGCAGTATTTT
v_call: TRBV25-1; d_call: .; j_call: TRBJ1-1; clone_size: .; cdr3_aa: CASSGGRRRYMNTEAFF; cdr3_nt: TGTGCCAGCAGTGGAGGCAGGAGGCGATACATGAACACTGAAGCTTTCTTT
v_call: TRBV9; d_call: .; j_call: TRBJ2-1; clone_size: once; cdr3_aa: CASSLEGEQFF; cdr3_nt: TGTGCCAGCAGCCTCGAGGGGGAGCAGTTCTTC
v_call: TRBV6-1; d_call: .; j_call: TRBJ1-3; clone_size: .; cdr3_aa: CASSLGGASGNTIYF; cdr3_nt: TGTGCCAGTTCTCTGGGAGGTGCCTCTGGAAACACCATATATTTT
v_call: TRBV2; d_call: TRBD2; j_call: TRBJ2-3; clone_size: .; cdr3_aa: CASSYSSGGAGADTQYF; cdr3_nt: TGTGCCAGCAGCTACTCTAGCGGGGGGGCCGGCGCAGATACGCAGTATTTT
v_call: TRBV5-1; d_call: TRBD2; j_call: TRBJ2-7; clone_size: .; cdr3_aa: CASSLGAGGPIYEQYF; cdr3_nt: TGCGCCAGCAGCTTGGGGGCGGGAGGGCCTATATACGAGCAGTACTTC
v_call: TRBV5-1; d_call: TRBD1; j_call: TRBJ2-7; clone_size: .; cdr3_aa: CASNLGQGSYEQYF; cdr3_nt: TGCGCCAGCAACTTGGGACAGGGATCCTACGAGCAGTACTTC
v_call: TRBV5-5; d_call: .; j_call: TRBJ1-5; clone_size: .; cdr3_aa: CASSLGLANQPQHF; cdr3_nt: TGTGCCAGCAGCTTGGGACTGGCCAATCAGCCCCAGCATTTT
v_call: TRBV9; d_call: .; j_call: TRBJ2-3; clone_size: .; cdr3_aa: CASSVDHRSTDTQYF; cdr3_nt: TGTGCCAGCAGCGTAGACCACCGTAGCACAGATACGCAGTATTTT
v_call: TRBV5-1; d_call: .; j_call: TRBJ2-2; clone_size: .; cdr3_aa: CASRRNSGELFF; cdr3_nt: TGCGCCAGCAGGAGGAACTCCGGGGAGCTGTTTTTT